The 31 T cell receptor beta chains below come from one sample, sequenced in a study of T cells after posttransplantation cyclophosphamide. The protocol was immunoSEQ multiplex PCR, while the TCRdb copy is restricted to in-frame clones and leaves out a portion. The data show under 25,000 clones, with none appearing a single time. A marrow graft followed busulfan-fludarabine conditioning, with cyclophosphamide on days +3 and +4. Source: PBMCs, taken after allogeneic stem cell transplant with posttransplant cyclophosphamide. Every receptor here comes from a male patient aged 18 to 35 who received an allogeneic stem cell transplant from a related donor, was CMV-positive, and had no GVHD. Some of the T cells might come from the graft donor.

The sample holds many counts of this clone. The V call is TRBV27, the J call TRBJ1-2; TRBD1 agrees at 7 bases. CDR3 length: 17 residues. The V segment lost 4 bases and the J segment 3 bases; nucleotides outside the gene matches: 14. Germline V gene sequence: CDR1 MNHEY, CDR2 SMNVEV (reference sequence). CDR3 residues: CASSSGRQGTTHYGYTF. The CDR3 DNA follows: TGTGCCAGCAGTTCAGGCCGACAGGGAACAACCCACTATGGCTACACCTTC.

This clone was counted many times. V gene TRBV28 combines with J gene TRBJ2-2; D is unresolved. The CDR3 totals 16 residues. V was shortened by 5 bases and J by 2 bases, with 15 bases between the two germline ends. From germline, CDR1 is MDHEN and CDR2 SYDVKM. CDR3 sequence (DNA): TGTGCCAGCAGTATCAACCGGGTACTTAACACCGGGGAGCTGTTTTTT. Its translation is CASSINRVLNTGELFF. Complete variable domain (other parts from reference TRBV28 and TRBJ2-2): DVKVTQSSRYLVKRTGEKVFLECVQDMDHENMFWYRQDPGLGLRLIYFSYDVKMKEKGDIPEGYSVSREKKERFSLILESASTNQTSMYLCASSINRVLNTGELFFGEGSRLTVL.

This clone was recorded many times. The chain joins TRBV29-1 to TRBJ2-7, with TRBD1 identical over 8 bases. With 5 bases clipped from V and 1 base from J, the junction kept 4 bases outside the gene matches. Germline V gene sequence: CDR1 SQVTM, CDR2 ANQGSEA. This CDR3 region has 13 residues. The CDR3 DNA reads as TGCAGCGTTACAGGGGGACGATCCTACGAGCAGTACTTC. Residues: CSVTGGRSYEQYF.

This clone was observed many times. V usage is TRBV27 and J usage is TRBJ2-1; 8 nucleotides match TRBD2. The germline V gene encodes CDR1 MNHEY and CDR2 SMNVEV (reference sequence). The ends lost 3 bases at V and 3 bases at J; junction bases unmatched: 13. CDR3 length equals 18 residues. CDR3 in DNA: TGTGCCAGCAGTTTCGGGTTGGGAGCGGGAGTGTACTACAATGAGCAGTTCTTC. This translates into CASSFGLGAGVYYNEQFF.

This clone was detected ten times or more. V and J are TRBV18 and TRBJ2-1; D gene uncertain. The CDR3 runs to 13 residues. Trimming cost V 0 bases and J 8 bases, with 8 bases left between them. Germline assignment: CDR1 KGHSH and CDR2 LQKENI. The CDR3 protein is CASSPPSRDEQFF. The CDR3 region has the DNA TGTGCCAGCTCACCACCTAGCCGGGATGAGCAGTTCTTC.

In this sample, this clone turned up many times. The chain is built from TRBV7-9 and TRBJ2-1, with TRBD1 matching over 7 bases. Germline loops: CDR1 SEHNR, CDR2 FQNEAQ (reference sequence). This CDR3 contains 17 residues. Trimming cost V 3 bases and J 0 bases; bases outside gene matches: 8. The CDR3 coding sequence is TGTGCCAGCAGCTTTAGAGGACAGGTGAGCTCCTACAATGAGCAGTTCTTC. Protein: CASSFRGQVSSYNEQFF.

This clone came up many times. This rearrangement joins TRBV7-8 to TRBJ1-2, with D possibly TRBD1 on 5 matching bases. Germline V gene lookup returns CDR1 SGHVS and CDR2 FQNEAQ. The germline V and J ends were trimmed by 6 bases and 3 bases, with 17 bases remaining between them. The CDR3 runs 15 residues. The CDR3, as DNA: TGTGCCAGCAGGAAAAGGGGTTTATTGGACTATGGCTACACCTTC. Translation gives CASRKRGLLDYGYTF.

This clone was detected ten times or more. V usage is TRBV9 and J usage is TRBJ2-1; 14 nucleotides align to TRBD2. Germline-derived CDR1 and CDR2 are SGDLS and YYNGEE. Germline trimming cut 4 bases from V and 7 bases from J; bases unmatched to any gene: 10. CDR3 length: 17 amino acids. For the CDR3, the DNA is TGTGCCAGCAGCCCTCCAAGACTAGCGGGGGGGATAAATGAGCAGTTCTTC. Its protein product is CASSPPRLAGGINEQFF.

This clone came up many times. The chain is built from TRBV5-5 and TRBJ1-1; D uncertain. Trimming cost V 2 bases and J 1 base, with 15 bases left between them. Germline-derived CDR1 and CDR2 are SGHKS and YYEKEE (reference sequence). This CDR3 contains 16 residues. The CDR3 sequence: CASSFSRASGNTEAFF. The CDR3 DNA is TGTGCCAGCAGCTTTTCCCGGGCCAGCGGGAACACTGAAGCTTTCTTT.

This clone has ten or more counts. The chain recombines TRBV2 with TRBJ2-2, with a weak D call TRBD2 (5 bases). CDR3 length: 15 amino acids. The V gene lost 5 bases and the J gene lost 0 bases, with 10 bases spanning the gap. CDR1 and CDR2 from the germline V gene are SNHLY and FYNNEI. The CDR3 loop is CASSRLKANTGELFF. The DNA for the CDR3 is TGTGCCAGCAGTAGACTAAAAGCGAACACCGGGGAGCTGTTTTTT.

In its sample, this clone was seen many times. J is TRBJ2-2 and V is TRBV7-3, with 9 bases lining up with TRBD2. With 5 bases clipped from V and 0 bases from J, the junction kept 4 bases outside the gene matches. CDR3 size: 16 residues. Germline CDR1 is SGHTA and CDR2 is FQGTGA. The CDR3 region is CASSVIAGANTGELFF. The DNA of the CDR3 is TGTGCCAGCAGCGTCATAGCGGGGGCGAACACCGGGGAGCTGTTTTTT.

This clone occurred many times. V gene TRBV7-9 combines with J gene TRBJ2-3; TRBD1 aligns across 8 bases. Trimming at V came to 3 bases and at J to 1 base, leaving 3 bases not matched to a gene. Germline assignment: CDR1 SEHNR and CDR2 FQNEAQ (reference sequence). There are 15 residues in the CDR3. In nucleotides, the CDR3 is TGTGCCAGCAGCTTTTCAGGGGGCGGCACAGATACGCAGTATTTT. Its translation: CASSFSGGGTDTQYF.

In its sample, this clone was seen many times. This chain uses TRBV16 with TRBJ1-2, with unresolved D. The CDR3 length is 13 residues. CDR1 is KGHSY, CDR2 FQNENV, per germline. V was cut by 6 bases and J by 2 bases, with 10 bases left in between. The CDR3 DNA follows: TGTGCCAGCAGTCGTGACAACAACTATGGCTACACCTTC. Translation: CASSRDNNYGYTF.

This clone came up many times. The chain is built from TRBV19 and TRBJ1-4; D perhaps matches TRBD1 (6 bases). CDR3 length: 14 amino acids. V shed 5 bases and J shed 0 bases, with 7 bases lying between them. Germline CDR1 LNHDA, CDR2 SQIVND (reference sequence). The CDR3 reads CASSWTATNEKLFF. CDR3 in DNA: TGTGCCAGTAGTTGGACAGCAACTAATGAAAAACTGTTTTTT.

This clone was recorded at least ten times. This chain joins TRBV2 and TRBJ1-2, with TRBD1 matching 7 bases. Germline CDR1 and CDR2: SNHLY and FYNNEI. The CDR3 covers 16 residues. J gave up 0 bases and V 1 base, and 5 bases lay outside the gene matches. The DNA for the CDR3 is TGTGCCAGCAGTGAAGTTAGGGGGACAGCTAACTATGGCTACACCTTC. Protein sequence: CASSEVRGTANYGYTF. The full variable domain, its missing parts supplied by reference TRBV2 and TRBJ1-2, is EPEVTQTPSHQVTQMGQEVILRCVPISNHLYFYWYRQILGQKVEFLVSFYNNEISEKSEIFDDQFSVERPDGSNFTLKIRSTKLEDSAMYFCASSEVRGTANYGYTFGSGTRLTVV.

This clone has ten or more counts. CDR3 loop: CAFQGGNTEAFF. For the CDR3, the DNA is TGTGCCTTCCAGGGAGGGAACACTGAAGCTTTCTTT. The V gene is TRBV7-9, the J gene TRBJ1-1; possible D gene TRBD1, 5 bases. CDR3 length: 12 residues. The germline V gene encodes CDR1 SEHNR and CDR2 FQNEAQ (reference sequence). Trimming cost V 11 bases and J 1 base, with 11 bases left between them.

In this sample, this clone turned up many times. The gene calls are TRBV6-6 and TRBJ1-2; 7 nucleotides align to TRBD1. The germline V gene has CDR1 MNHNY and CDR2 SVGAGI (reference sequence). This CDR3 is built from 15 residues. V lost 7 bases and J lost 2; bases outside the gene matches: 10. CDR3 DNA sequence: TGTGCCAGCAACAAAGACAGGGTGATAAACTATGGCTACACCTTC. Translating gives CASNKDRVINYGYTF.

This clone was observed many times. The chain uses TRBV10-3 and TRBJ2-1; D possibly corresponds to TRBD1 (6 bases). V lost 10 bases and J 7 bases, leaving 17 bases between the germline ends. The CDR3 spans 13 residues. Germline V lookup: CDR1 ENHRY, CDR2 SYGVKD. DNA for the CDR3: TGTGCCACCAATGCAGGGGCGGAAAATGAGCAGTTCTTC. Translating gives CATNAGAENEQFF.

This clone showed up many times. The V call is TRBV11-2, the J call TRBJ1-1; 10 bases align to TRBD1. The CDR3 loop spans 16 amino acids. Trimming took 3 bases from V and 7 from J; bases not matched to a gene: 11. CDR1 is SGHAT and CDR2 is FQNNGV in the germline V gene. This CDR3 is CASSFQRGDRGLEAFF. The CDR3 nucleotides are TGTGCCAGCAGCTTTCAGCGGGGGGACAGGGGTCTTGAAGCTTTCTTT.

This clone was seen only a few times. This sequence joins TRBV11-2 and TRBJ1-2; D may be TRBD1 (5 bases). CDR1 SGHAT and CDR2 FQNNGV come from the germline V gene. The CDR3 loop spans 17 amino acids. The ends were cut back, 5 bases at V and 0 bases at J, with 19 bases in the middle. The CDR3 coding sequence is TGTGCCAGCAGCCCCAACCGCCGACAGTCGGCTAACTATGGCTACACCTTC. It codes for CASSPNRRQSANYGYTF.

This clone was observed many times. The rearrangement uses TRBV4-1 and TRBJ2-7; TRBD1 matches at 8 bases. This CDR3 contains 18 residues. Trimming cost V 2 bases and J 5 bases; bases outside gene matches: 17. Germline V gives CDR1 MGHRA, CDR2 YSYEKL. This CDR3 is CASSQRDRRTLRDHEQYF. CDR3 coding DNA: TGCGCCAGCAGCCAACGGGACAGGAGGACCTTAAGGGATCACGAGCAGTACTTC.

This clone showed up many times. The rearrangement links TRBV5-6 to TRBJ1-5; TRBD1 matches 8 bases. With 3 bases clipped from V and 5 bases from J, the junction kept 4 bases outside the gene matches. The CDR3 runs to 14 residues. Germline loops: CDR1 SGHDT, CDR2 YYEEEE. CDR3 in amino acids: CASSSGQGDQPQHF. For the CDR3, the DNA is TGTGCCAGCAGCTCCGGACAGGGTGATCAGCCCCAGCATTTT. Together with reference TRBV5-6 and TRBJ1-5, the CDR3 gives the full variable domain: DAGVTQSPTHLIKTRGQQVTLRCSPKSGHDTVSWYQQALGQGPQFIFQYYEEEERQRGNFPDRFSGHQFPNYSSELNVNALLLGDSALYLCASSSGQGDQPQHFGDGTRLSIL.

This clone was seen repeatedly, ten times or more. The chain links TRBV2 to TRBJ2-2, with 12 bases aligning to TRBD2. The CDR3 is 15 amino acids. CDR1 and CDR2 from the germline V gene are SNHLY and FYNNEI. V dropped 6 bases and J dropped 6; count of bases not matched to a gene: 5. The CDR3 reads CASRTLAGGPGELFF. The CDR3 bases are TGTGCCAGCAGAACCCTAGCGGGGGGGCCCGGGGAGCTGTTTTTT.

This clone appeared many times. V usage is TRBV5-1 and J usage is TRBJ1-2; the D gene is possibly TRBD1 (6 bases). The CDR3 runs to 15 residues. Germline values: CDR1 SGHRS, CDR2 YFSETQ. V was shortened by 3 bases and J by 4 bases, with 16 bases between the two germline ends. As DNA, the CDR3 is TGCGCCAGCAGCTCAGGGGCGACCGCGGGCTATGGCTACACCTTC. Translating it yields CASSSGATAGYGYTF.

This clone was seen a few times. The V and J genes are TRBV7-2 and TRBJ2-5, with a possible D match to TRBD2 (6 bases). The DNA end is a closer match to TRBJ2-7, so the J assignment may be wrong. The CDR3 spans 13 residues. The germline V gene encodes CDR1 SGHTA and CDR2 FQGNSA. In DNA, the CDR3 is TGTGCCAGCCGGCTGGCGGGGTTGGGCGAGCAGTACTTC. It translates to CASRLAGLGEQYF.

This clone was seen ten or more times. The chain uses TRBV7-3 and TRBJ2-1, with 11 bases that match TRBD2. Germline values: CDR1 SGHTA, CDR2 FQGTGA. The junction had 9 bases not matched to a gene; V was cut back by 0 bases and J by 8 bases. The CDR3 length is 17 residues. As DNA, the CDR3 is TGTGCCAGCAGCTTAACTGGGTTAGCGGGAGGGCCTCATGAGCAGTTCTTC. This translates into CASSLTGLAGGPHEQFF. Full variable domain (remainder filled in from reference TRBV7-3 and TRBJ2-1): GAGVSQTPSNKVTEKGKYVELRCDPISGHTALYWYRQSLGQGPEFLIYFQGTGAADDSGLPNDRFFAVRPEGSVSTLKIQRTERGDSAVYLCASSLTGLAGGPHEQFFGPGTRLTVL.

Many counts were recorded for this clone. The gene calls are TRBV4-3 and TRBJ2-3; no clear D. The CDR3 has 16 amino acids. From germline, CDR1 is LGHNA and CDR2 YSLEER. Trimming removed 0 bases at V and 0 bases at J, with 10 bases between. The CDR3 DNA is TGCGCCAGCAGCCAAGATCGAGCGATTAGCACAGATACGCAGTATTTT. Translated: CASSQDRAISTDTQYF.

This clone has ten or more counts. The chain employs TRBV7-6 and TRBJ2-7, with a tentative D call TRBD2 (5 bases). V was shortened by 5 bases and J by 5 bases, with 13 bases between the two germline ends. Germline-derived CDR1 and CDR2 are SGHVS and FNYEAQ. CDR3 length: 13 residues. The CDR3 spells CASSPNEGHEQYF. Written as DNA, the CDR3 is TGTGCCAGCAGCCCAAACGAGGGTCACGAGCAGTACTTC.

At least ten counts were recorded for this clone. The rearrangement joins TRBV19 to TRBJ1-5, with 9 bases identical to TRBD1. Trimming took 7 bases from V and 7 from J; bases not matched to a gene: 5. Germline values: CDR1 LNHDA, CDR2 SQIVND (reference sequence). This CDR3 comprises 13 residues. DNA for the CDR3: TGTGCCAGTAACAGGGGGCTCAACCAGCCCCAGCATTTT. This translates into CASNRGLNQPQHF.

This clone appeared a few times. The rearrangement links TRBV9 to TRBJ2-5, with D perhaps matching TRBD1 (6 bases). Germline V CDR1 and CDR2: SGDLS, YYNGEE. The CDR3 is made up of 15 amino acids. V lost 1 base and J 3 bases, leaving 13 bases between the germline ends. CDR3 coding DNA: TGTGCCAGCAGCGTAAGCGCAGGGGTTAAAGAGACCCAGTACTTC. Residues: CASSVSAGVKETQYF.

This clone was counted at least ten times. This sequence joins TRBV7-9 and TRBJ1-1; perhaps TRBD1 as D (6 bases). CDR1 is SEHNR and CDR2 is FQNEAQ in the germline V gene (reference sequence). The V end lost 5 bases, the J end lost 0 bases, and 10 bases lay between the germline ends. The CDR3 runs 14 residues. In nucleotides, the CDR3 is TGTGCCAGCAGCCCGGGACACCTGAACACTGAAGCTTTCTTT. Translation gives CASSPGHLNTEAFF. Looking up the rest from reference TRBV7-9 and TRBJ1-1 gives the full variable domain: DTGVSQNPRHKITKRGQNVTFRCDPISEHNRLYWYRQTLGQGPEFLTYFQNEAQLEKSRLLSDRFSAERPKGSFSTLEIQRTEQGDSAMYLCASSPGHLNTEAFFGQGTRLTVV.